Listed below are T cell receptor beta chains from one sample, sequenced in a study of regulatory T cells in long-lasting Graves disease. TCRdb re-derived calls from the multiplex PCR reads in MiXCR, one entry per CDR3 protein. The sample holds about 460,000 distinct CDR3 sequences; around 15% are singletons and the top ten take around a sixth. These same records also appear under a second study, on T cells in Graves' hyperthyroidism and ophthalmopathy.

The sample here was peripheral blood mononuclear cells (PBMCs), taken at new diagnosis, from a patient treated with antithyroid drugs. All receptors derive from a woman aged 45 to 65 with Graves disease. The CDR3 runs from the conserved cysteine through the conserved F or W. Each record gives: V gene, D gene, clone size, CDR3 protein. D genes are given only for firm matches. Where a row states a size, it is once, few, many or the class of an expanded clone; other rows omit it.

v_gene: TRBV12-3/TRBV12-4; d_gene: -; abundance: many; CDR3aa: CASSLAGLTWTEAFF
v_gene: TRBV5-5; d_gene: -; abundance: -; CDR3aa: CASLSRQQVYNEQFF
v_gene: TRBV5-1; d_gene: TRBD1; abundance: many; CDR3aa: CASSLGTGGANEKLFF
v_gene: TRBV5-6; d_gene: -; abundance: few; CDR3aa: CASSYQVSEQYF
v_gene: TRBV7-2; d_gene: -; abundance: many; CDR3aa: CASSLDGGAETQYF
v_gene: TRBV5-1; d_gene: -; abundance: few; CDR3aa: CASSSSGTIVNADTQYF
v_gene: TRBV3-1; d_gene: TRBD2; abundance: -; CDR3aa: CASGQERASGRAGTRYF
v_gene: TRBV20-1; d_gene: -; abundance: many; CDR3aa: CSAEQDHYSNQPQHF
v_gene: TRBV18; d_gene: -; abundance: -; CDR3aa: CASSSIGTHNEQFF
v_gene: TRBV2; d_gene: -; abundance: -; CDR3aa: CASSTHQETQYF
v_gene: TRBV10-1; d_gene: -; abundance: few; CDR3aa: CASSESGQDYEQYF
v_gene: TRBV2; d_gene: -; abundance: -; CDR3aa: CADKGGGPGEQYF
v_gene: TRBV20-1; d_gene: -; abundance: few; CDR3aa: CSARPTNQPQHF
v_gene: TRBV2; d_gene: -; abundance: many; CDR3aa: CASSEALWRDGTDTQYF
v_gene: TRBV27; d_gene: -; abundance: few; CDR3aa: CASSFGFSSYNEQFF
v_gene: TRBV5-1; d_gene: -; abundance: many; CDR3aa: CASSLAGSGQETQYF
v_gene: TRBV7-9; d_gene: -; abundance: -; CDR3aa: CASSSTSSNSPLHF
v_gene: TRBV5-1; d_gene: TRBD2; abundance: few; CDR3aa: CASSSIAGDYEQYF
v_gene: TRBV10-2; d_gene: TRBD2; abundance: -; CDR3aa: CASSEAYGRGGELFF
v_gene: TRBV14; d_gene: TRBD1; abundance: few; CDR3aa: CASSQGPKQGVRGEDNSPLHF
v_gene: TRBV12-3/TRBV12-4; d_gene: -; abundance: many; CDR3aa: CASTFRKTGTQANYGYTF
v_gene: TRBV28; d_gene: -; abundance: -; CDR3aa: CASSHFGGPGSYNEQFF
v_gene: TRBV20-1; d_gene: -; abundance: -; CDR3aa: CSARVGATDSNQPQHF
v_gene: TRBV7-2; d_gene: TRBD2; abundance: many; CDR3aa: CASSLDQGSGLLYYEQYF
v_gene: TRBV11-2; d_gene: -; abundance: many; CDR3aa: CASSLGDRNNEKLFF
v_gene: TRBV20-1; d_gene: -; abundance: -; CDR3aa: CSARVSAMYGYTF